The 11 T cell receptor beta chains reported below all come from one sample, sequenced in a study of T cell repertoires in cytomegalovirus infection. TCRdb itself ran the reads through MiXCR, one entry per CDR3 protein. Of some 390,000 distinct CDR3 sequences listed, around 18% were seen once; the top ten hold about 10%. Sequencing was done on a sample of PBMCs. Source of these receptors: a human donor in good health (CMV status not recorded). Some clones in this sample may be carry-over from other donors' samples.

CDR3 protein: CASSNSGSPGELFF. CDR3 sequence (DNA): TGTGCCAGTAGTAATAGCGGGAGCCCCGGGGAGCTGTTTTTT. The chain uses TRBV19 and TRBJ2-2; 9 positions match TRBD2. Germline CDR1 and CDR2: LNHDA and SQIVND (reference sequence). CDR3 size: 14 residues. V dropped 4 bases and J dropped 6; count of bases not matched to a gene: 3.

This clonotype turned up a few times. The rearrangement uses TRBV20-1 and TRBJ2-3; TRBD2 is a possible D gene (5 bases). Trimming took off 8 bases at V and 2 bases at J, with 17 bases between the two ends. The CDR3 extends over 14 amino acids. Germline CDR1 reads DFQATT; CDR2 reads SNEGSKA (reference sequence). This CDR3 is CSFVDLRHTDTQYF. Written as DNA, the CDR3 is TGCAGTTTCGTGGACTTGAGGCACACAGATACGCAGTATTTT.

This clonotype was observed a handful of times. The V call is TRBV27, the J call TRBJ2-7, with no clear D. The germline gives CDR1 MNHEY, CDR2 SMNVEV (reference sequence). CDR3 size: 17 residues. The V gene lost 5 bases and the J gene lost 7 bases, with 27 bases spanning the gap. The CDR3 sequence is CASSPVPPTARLREQYF. In DNA form, the CDR3 reads TGTGCCAGCAGTCCCGTCCCCCCGACGGCCCGCCTGAGGGAGCAGTACTTC.

This clonotype was recorded at least ten times. The V call is TRBV7-2, the J call TRBJ2-1, with D possibly being TRBD2 (6 bases). With 3 bases removed from V and 4 bases from J, the gap between germline ends came to 19 bases. The CDR3 has 17 residues. Germline CDR1 and CDR2: SGHTA and FQGNSA. CDR3 nucleotides: TGTGCCAGCAGCTTCCCATCCCGGGGCCGGGGGTACAATGAGCAGTTCTTC. This sequence encodes CASSFPSRGRGYNEQFF.

This clonotype was detected ten times or more. CDR3 region: CASSIREGQYNEQFF. As DNA, the CDR3 is TGTGCCAGCAGCATAAGAGAGGGACAGTACAATGAGCAGTTCTTC. This chain links TRBV7-8 with TRBJ2-1; TRBD1 matches 7 bases. Germline CDR1 SGHVS, CDR2 FQNEAQ. This CDR3 spans 15 amino acids. Losses at the gene ends were 5 bases for V and 4 bases for J; bases not matched to a gene: 8.

This clonotype was seen only a few times. The chain couples TRBV19 to TRBJ2-1; D is uncertain. CDR3 length equals 18 residues. The germline V gene encodes CDR1 LNHDA and CDR2 SQIVND (reference sequence). Trimming removed 6 bases at V and 0 bases at J, with 21 bases between. CDR3 bases: TGTGCCAGTAGCCCTCCCCCGTTCGGAAAAAGCTCCTACAATGAGCAGTTCTTC. Translation gives CASSPPPFGKSSYNEQFF.

This clonotype showed up many times. This chain joins TRBV7-2 and TRBJ2-1, with 9 bases matching TRBD1. Trimming removed 7 bases from V and 6 bases from J; junction bases left unmatched: 7. The germline CDR1 and CDR2 sequences are SGHTA and FQGNSA. The CDR3 has 14 amino acids. CDR3 in DNA: TGTGCCAGCACCCACAGGGGGCGCAGCAATGAGCAGTTCTTC. Amino acid sequence: CASTHRGRSNEQFF.

The chain joins TRBV20-1 to TRBJ2-1, with a possible D match to TRBD2 (5 bases). The CDR3 spans 14 residues. The V and J ends lost 0 bases and 4 bases respectively, with 10 bases between them. CDR1 is DFQATT, CDR2 SNEGSKA, per germline (reference sequence). CDR3 amino acids: CSARDQRGYNEQFF. The CDR3 DNA reads TGCAGTGCTAGAGATCAACGGGGTTACAATGAGCAGTTCTTC.

In nucleotides, the CDR3 is TGTGCCAGCAGCTTCAGGGACGGAGGACCTGGGGCCAACGTCCTGACTTTC. This gives the protein CASSFRDGGPGANVLTF. V is TRBV5-6 and J is TRBJ2-6; D is tentatively TRBD1 or TRBD2 (5 bases each). The CDR3 is 17 amino acids. V shed 2 bases and J shed 2 bases, with 14 bases lying between them. From germline, CDR1 is SGHDT and CDR2 YYEEEE.

The chain couples TRBV7-2 to TRBJ2-1; weak D call: TRBD2 (5 bases). This CDR3 has 12 amino acids. In germline, CDR1 is SGHTA, CDR2 FQGNSA. Trimming shortened V by 1 base and J by 12 bases, and 10 bases separated the two germline ends. CDR3 nucleotides: TGTGCCAGCAGCTTAGAGCGGCAGCCGCAGTTCTTC. As protein: CASSLERQPQFF.

This clonotype was counted ten times or more. The chain joins TRBV11-2 to TRBJ2-3; 9 bases are shared with TRBD2. Unmatched junction bases numbered 8, after V lost 5 bases and J lost 2 bases. The CDR3 is made up of 16 amino acids. CDR1 is SGHAT, CDR2 FQNNGV, per germline. CDR3 sequence (DNA): TGTGCCAGCAGCCTCCGACTAGCGGATTTCACAGATACGCAGTATTTT. This gives the protein CASSLRLADFTDTQYF.